Listed below are T cell receptor beta chains from one sample, sequenced in a study of blood T cell repertoires in COVID-19. Repertoires were generated with immunoSEQ multiplex PCR, while TCRdb's copy carries only in-frame clones and drops some. The profile shows hundreds of thousands of clones, 84% of them singletons. What was sequenced was peripheral blood. These receptors were taken from a man aged 25 to 40 with active or convalescent COVID-19. CDR3s include the opening cysteine and the closing phenylalanine or tryptophan. The size of a clone is reported for some rows only, either as once, few or many, or as a class for expanded clones.

>TRBJ2-1|.|TRBV28
CASRLRPTSGRRGEQFF
>TRBJ2-7|.|TRBV29-1
CSIKPSGRTPYEQYF
>TRBJ2-2|.|TRBV7-9
CASSRGLLPANTGELFF
>TRBJ1-2|.|TRBV2
CASSETGDGYTF
>TRBJ1-2|.|TRBV5-1
CASSLGGIPDGYTF
>TRBJ1-2|.|TRBV7-2
CASSPGALTNYGYTF
>TRBJ2-1|.|TRBV7-9
CASSYPRDRQFF
>TRBJ2-7|.|TRBV10-3
CAISESKLLSHEQYF
>TRBJ1-6|.|TRBV2
CASRTQGLENSPLHF
>TRBJ1-4|.|TRBV5-4
CASSLGTTNEKLFF
>TRBJ2-1|.|TRBV11-3
CASSHSGTGNNEQFF
>TRBJ2-1|.|TRBV6-5
CASRPNAGGQGSLF
>TRBJ2-2|.|TRBV19
CASSIQGALGTGELFF
>TRBJ2-3|.|TRBV4-1
CASSQSGLAGNTDTQYF
>TRBJ2-3|.|TRBV2
CASSPSSSSTDTQYF
>TRBJ1-2|.|TRBV28
CASRPDRVDGYTF
>TRBJ2-3|once|TRBV4-2
CASSQDYSGGADTQYF
>TRBJ1-1|few|TRBV7-8
CASSLRQGMNTEAFF
>TRBJ1-2|.|TRBV6-4
CASSDAPGQNYGYTF
>TRBJ1-4|few|TRBV6-7
CASSYGQGNEKLFF
>TRBJ2-2|.|TRBV10-3
CAISDGTSYRTGELFF
>TRBJ2-4|once|TRBV4-1
CASSQHGGYTKNIQYF
>TRBJ1-3|.|TRBV6-5
CASSPIQGGRNTIYF
>TRBJ2-3|few|TRBV5-1
CASSVGDIPTDTQYF
>TRBJ2-3|.|TRBV18
CASSSGTSGAADTQYF
>TRBJ1-6|.|TRBV19
CASSPDRDRSPLHF
>TRBJ2-5|.|TRBV27
CASSPRWAQETQYF
>TRBJ2-7|.|TRBV30
CAWSGGQDPYEQYF
>TRBJ1-6|.|TRBV30
CAWATDTSSPLHF
>TRBJ2-1|few|TRBV15
CATAVDNNEQFF
>TRBJ2-1|.|TRBV7-9
CASSYRDTKTYNEQFF
>TRBJ2-1|.|TRBV7-2
CASRNGQGRANEQFF
>TRBJ2-7|.|TRBV9
CASSVGGRVAYEQYF
>TRBJ2-3|.|TRBV6-5
CASRDGGVGTDTQYF
>TRBJ1-5|.|TRBV4-3
CASSQSGNQPQHF
>TRBJ1-1|medium-sized|TRBV7-8
CASSLDPNMNTEAFF
>TRBJ2-1|once|TRBV24-1
CATSDFGVSNEQFF
>TRBJ2-2|.|TRBV7-8
CASSLASGSYTGELFF
>TRBJ2-7|.|TRBV25-1
CASSGPWSGYEQYF
>TRBJ1-2|.|TRBV15
CATSRDSSKAFNYGYTF
>TRBJ1-1|.|TRBV19
CASSTRQNTEAFF
>TRBJ2-4|.|TRBV28
CASKRFLAGGIAKNIQYF
>TRBJ2-1|.|TRBV3-1/TRBV3-2
CASSQGFSGIGEQFF
>TRBJ1-2|.|TRBV9
CASSVGGQPGRTGYTF
>TRBJ2-1|.|TRBV5-1
CASRMASGVNEQFF
>TRBJ2-6|.|TRBV7-9
CASRRQVAFGANVLTF
>TRBJ2-7|few|TRBV5-4
CASSLSGRSANEQYF